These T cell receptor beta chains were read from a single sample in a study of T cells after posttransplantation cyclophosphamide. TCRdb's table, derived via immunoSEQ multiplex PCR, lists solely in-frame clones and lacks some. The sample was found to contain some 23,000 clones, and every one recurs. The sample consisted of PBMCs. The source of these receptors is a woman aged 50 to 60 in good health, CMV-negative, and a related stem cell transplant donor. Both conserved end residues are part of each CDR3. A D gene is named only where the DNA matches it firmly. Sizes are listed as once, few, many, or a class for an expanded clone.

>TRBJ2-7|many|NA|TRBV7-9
CASSPGLYEQYF
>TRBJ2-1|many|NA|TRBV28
CASSLYSAGSGNEQFF
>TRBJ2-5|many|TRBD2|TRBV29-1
CSVRQPAGGRETQYF
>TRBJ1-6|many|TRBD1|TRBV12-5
CASGSTLDRGRNSPLHF
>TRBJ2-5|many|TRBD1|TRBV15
CATSSPQGDQETQYF
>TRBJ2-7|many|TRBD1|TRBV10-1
CASSVGAGGSYEQYF
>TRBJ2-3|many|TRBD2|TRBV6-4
CASSPTSGSTDTQYF
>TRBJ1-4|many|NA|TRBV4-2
CASSLDSAATNEKLFF
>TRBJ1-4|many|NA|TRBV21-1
CASCPTGSNEKLFF
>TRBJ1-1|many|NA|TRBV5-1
CASSWAQGDTNTEAFF
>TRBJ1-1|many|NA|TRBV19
CASSIDHRAPEAFF
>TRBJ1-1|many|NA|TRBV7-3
CASSLGGSATEAFF
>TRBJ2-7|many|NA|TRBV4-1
CASSQRQGTNYEQYF
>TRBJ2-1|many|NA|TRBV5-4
CASSLAGSSYNEQFF
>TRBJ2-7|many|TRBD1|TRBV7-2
CASSNRDRLLQYF
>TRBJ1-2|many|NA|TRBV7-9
CASSLTRLTNYGYTF
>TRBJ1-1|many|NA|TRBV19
CASSNIQVANTEAFF
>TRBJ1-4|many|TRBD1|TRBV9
CASSVGTGGSGEKLFF
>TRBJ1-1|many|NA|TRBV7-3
CASSSAIYTEAFF
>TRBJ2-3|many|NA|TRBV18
CASSLDITDTQYF
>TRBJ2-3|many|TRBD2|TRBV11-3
CASSVTSHTDTQYF
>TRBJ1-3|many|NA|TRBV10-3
CAGHSSSGNTIYF
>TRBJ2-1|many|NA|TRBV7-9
CASSFQGPSSYNEQFF
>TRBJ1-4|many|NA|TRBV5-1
CASSLEGDEKLFF
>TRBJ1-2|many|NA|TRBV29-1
CSVDGYGYTF
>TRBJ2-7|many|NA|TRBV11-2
CASSPSRVSYEQYF
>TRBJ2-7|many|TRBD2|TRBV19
CASSTLRLAGDSNEQYF
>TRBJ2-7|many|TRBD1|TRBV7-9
CASSLGGVTGVTYEQYF
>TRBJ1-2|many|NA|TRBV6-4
CASRLGPNYGYTF
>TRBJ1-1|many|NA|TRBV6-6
CASSSQSNTEAFF
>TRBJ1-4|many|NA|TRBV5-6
CASSLDGGNEKLFF
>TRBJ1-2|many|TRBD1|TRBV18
CASSPPDRGLNGYTF
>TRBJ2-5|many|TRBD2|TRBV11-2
CASSLLLAPQETQYF
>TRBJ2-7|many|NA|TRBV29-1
CSVLTGSYEQYF
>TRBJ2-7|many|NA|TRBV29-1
CSVRIGSYEQYF